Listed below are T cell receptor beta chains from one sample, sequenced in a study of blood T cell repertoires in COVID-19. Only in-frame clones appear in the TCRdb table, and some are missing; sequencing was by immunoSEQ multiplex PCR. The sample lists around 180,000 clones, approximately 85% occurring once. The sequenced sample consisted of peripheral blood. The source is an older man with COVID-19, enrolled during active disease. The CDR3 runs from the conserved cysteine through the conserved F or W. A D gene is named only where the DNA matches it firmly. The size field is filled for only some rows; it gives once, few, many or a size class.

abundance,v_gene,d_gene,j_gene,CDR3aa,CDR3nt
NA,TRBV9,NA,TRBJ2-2,CASSVDGDTVVGELFF,TGTGCCAGCAGCGTAGATGGGGACACCGTTGTGGGGGAGCTGTTTTTT
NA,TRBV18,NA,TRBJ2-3,CASSPGAASTDTQYF,TGTGCCAGCTCACCGGGGGCAGCTAGCACAGATACGCAGTATTTT
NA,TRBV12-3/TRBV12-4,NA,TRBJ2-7,CASSLKSSYEQYF,TGTGCCAGCAGTTTAAAGAGCTCCTACGAGCAGTACTTC
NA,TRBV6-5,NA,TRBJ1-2,CASSGGGPVDGYTF,TGTGCCAGCAGCGGGGGGGGGCCGGTAGATGGCTACACCTTC
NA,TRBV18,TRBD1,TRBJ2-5,CASSPGTVIETQYF,TGTGCCAGCTCACCCGGGACAGTCATAGAGACCCAGTACTTC
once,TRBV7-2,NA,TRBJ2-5,CASSSSRGGETQYF,TGTGCCAGCAGCTCCTCTAGGGGAGGAGAGACCCAGTACTTC
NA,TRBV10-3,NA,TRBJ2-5,CAISESRNSGETQYF,TGTGCCATCAGTGAGAGTCGAAACTCGGGGGAGACCCAGTACTTC
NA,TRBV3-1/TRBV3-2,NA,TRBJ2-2,CASSASETGELFF,TGTGCCAGCAGCGCTAGCGAGACCGGGGAGCTGTTTTTT
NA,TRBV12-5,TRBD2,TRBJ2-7,CASGLPQAGSYEQYF,TGTGCTAGTGGTTTGCCCCAAGCGGGAAGCTACGAGCAGTACTTC
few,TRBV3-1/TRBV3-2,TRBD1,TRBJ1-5,CASSQGGGGNQPQHF,TGTGCCAGCAGCCAAGGAGGGGGCGGCAATCAGCCCCAGCATTTT
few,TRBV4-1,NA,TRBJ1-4,CASSQDTGGDVGEKLFF,TGCGCCAGCAGCCAAGATACGGGCGGGGATGTAGGAGAAAAACTGTTTTTT
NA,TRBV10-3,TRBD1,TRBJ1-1,CAISADRGLAFF,TGTGCCATCAGTGCGGACAGGGGGCTGGCTTTCTTT
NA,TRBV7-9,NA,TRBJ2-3,CASSFGRGGTDTQYF,TGTGCCAGCAGCTTTGGGCGGGGCGGCACAGATACGCAGTATTTT
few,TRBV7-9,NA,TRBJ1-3,CASSPLGNTIYF,TGTGCCAGCAGCCCCCTAGGAAACACCATATATTTT
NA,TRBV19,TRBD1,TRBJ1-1,CASRGQDTEAFF,TGTGCCAGTAGGGGACAGGACACTGAAGCTTTCTTT
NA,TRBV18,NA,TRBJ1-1,CASSLSTGNTEAFF,TGTGCCAGCTCACTATCGACAGGGAACACTGAAGCTTTCTTT
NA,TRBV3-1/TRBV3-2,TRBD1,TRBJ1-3,CASSQEGQGRGNTIYF,TGTGCCAGCAGCCAAGAGGGACAGGGAAGGGGAAACACCATATATTTT
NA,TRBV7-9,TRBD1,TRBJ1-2,CASSLDRGRVYGYTF,TGTGCCAGCAGCCTAGACAGGGGGCGCGTCTATGGCTACACCTTC
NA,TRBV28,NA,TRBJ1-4,CASSTIEVTNEKLFF,TGTGCCAGCAGCACAATCGAGGTTACTAATGAAAAACTGTTTTTT
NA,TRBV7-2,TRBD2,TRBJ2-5,CASSLNRAGGETQYF,TGTGCCAGCAGCTTAAATAGAGCGGGGGGGGAGACCCAGTACTTC
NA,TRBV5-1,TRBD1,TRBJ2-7,CASSLGGTGTPYEQYF,TGCGCCAGCAGCTTGGGAGGGACAGGGACCCCCTACGAGCAGTACTTC
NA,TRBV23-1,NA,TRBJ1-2,CASSPSGSTYGYTF,TGCGCCAGCAGTCCCAGCGGCTCCACCTATGGCTACACCTTC
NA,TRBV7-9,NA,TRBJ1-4,CASSLAGSHNEKLFF,TGTGCCAGCAGCTTAGCGGGCAGTCATAATGAAAAACTGTTTTTT
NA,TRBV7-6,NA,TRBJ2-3,CASSLQDQGRYGTDTQYF,TGTGCCAGCAGCTTACAAGATCAGGGTCGCTACGGCACAGATACGCAGTATTTT
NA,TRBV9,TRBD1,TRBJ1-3,CASSVVSALQGEVGLLSGNTIYF,TGTGCCAGCAGCGTAGTTTCGGCGCTACAGGGGGAAGTCGGACTCCTCTCTGGAAACACCATATATTTT
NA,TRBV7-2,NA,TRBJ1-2,CASSLQAYGYTF,TGTGCCAGCAGCTTACAGGCCTATGGCTACACCTTC
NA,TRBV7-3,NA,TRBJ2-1,CASSLGNLGSYNEQFF,TGTGCCAGCAGCCTAGGAAACCTCGGCTCCTACAATGAGCAGTTCTTC
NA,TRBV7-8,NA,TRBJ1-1,CASSSETQEAFF,TGTGCCAGCAGCTCGGAGACGCAAGAAGCTTTCTTT
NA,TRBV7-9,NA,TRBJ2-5,CASSLAAGQETQYF,TGTGCCAGCAGCTTAGCGGCGGGTCAAGAGACCCAGTACTTC
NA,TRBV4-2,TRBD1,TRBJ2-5,CASSRDRGETQYF,TGTGCCAGCAGTCGGGACAGGGGGGAGACCCAGTACTTC
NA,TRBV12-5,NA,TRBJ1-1,CASGLSRGGRRRPMETEAFF,TGTGCTAGTGGTTTGTCAAGAGGAGGGCGCCGGCGTCCCATGGAGACTGAAGCTTTCTTT
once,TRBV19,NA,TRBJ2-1,CASSLNQYNEQFF,TGTGCCAGTAGTCTCAATCAGTACAATGAGCAGTTCTTC
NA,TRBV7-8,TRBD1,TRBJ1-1,CASSLDRGAMNTEAFF,TGTGCCAGCAGCTTGGACAGGGGGGCTATGAACACTGAAGCTTTCTTT
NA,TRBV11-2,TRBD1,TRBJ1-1,CASSSPRQGGNTEAFF,TGTGCCAGCAGCTCTCCCAGACAGGGAGGGAACACTGAAGCTTTCTTT
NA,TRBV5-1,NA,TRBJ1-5,CASSLAARSPNQPQHF,TGCGCCAGCAGCTTGGCCGCTCGGAGCCCCAATCAGCCCCAGCATTTT